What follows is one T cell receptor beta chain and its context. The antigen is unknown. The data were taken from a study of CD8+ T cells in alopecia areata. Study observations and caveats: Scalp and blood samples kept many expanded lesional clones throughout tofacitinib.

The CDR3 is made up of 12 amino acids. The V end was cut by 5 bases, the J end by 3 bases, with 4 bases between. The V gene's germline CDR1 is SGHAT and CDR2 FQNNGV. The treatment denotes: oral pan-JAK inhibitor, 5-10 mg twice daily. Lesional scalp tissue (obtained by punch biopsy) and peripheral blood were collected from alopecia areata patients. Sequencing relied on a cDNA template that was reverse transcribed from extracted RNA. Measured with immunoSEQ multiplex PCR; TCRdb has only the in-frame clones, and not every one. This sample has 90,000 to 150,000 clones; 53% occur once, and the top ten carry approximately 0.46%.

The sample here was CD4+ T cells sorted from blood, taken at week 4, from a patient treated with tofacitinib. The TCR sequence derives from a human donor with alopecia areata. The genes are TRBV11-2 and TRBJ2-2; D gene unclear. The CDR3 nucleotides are TGTGCCAGCAGCACGTACACCGGGGAGCTGTTTTTT. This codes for CASSTYTGELFF.